These T cell receptor beta chains were read from a single sample in a study of vaccination and CD4 T cells after COVID-19. TCRdb redid the calling of the PCR reads with MiXCR, one entry per CDR3 protein. The sample lists under 10,000 distinct CDR3 sequences; 20% to 25% were seen once. These receptors have no known antigen. Sequenced here: CD4+ T cells from blood, cultured in vitro, sampled after SARS-CoV-2 vaccination. The receptors here all came from a human donor who had recovered from COVID-19. Each CDR3 is given with its conserved first and last residue. The order of the fields is clone size, D gene, V gene, J gene, CDR3 DNA, CDR3 protein. The D gene is left open where the match is weak. Expanded clones get a size class; other rows say once, few or many, or leave the size out.

>few|TRBD1|TRBV19|TRBJ1-2
TGTGCCAGTAGTGACCGGGACAGGGTGATGTATGGCTACACCTTC
CASSDRDRVMYGYTF
>medium-sized|-|TRBV7-6|TRBJ2-5
TGTGCCAGCGGCGGGACCTTCCAAGAGACCCAGTACTTC
CASGGTFQETQYF
>medium-sized|TRBD2|TRBV20-1|TRBJ2-1
TGCAGTGCGGCCGGGACTAGCGGGGACAATGAGCAGTTCTTC
CSAAGTSGDNEQFF
>medium-sized|-|TRBV20-1|TRBJ2-7
TGCAGTGCTAGGCGGCAGGCCGAGCAGTACTTC
CSARRQAEQYF
>few|-|TRBV6-1|TRBJ1-1
TGTGCCAGCAGTGAAAACTGGGGAGCGGACACTGAAGCTTTCTTT
CASSENWGADTEAFF
>-|-|TRBV15|TRBJ1-1
TGTGCCACCAGACCCCGCGGCCGCCGCGGGGCTGAAGCTTTCTTT
CATRPRGRRGAEAFF
>-|-|TRBV6-2/TRBV6-3|TRBJ1-1
TGTGCCAGCAGTTACTCGTCCCACAGTGAAGCTTTCTTT
CASSYSSHSEAFF
>few|TRBD2|TRBV6-2/TRBV6-3|TRBJ2-7
TGTGCCAGCAGTCAACCGACTAGCGGGAGGTCCTACGAGCAGTACTTC
CASSQPTSGRSYEQYF
>-|-|TRBV5-6|TRBJ2-5
TGTGCCAGCAGCTTGGGCTACAGCAGACGGGAGAAGGCGACCCAGTACTTC
CASSLGYSRREKATQYF
>-|TRBD1|TRBV24-1|TRBJ1-5
TGTGCCACCAGTGATCCATCGACAGGGTCGGGAAGCAATCAGCCCCAGCATTTT
CATSDPSTGSGSNQPQHF
>-|TRBD1|TRBV7-9|TRBJ2-1
TGTGCCAGCAACACTCCACCCGGGACAGGGGGTTTTAATGAGCAGTTCTTC
CASNTPPGTGGFNEQFF